This T cell receptor (beta chain) was recorded in a study of T cells in Graves' hyperthyroidism and ophthalmopathy. Study at large: Specimen type is peripheral blood, collected at initial diagnosis prior to any treatment. Findings of the study overall: Ophthalmopathy was separated from stable hyperthyroidism by a 13 V-J model.

Germline V gene lookup returns CDR1 SGHRS and CDR2 YFSETQ. The CDR3 loop spans 15 amino acids. Authors of the study amplified TCR beta CDR3 regions from RNA transcripts. The study used the HTBI primer set for a first-round RT-PCR of the TCR CDR3. TCRdb re-analysed the multiplex PCR reads in MiXCR, keeping a single row per CDR3 protein. This sample has roughly 500,000 distinct CDR3 sequences, with about 20% found just once. It was uncontrolled infection, other autoimmune disease, pregnancy or lactation that excluded patients. The diagnoses drew upon clinical symptoms, serum thyroxine and TRAb, thyroid ultrasound and orbital computed tomography. This clonotype appeared many times. Its antigen remains unknown. The junction does not match germline at one end; this may be a read error.

The chain carries TRBV5-1 and TRBJ2-1; 10 bases fit TRBD2. The origin of this receptor is a woman between 65 and 79 years old with Graves' ophthalmopathy. Sequencing was carried out using blood. The CDR3 nucleotides read TGTGCCAGCAGTTTAGTAGCGGGAGGCTACAATGAGCAGTTCTTC. It yields the protein CASSLVAGGYNEQFF. Full variable domain (remainder filled in from reference TRBV5-1 and TRBJ2-1): KAGVTQTPRYLIKTRGQQVTLSCSPISGHRSVSWYQQTPGQGLQFLFEYFSETQRNKGNFPGRFSGRQFSNSRSEMNVSTLELGDSALYLCASSLVAGGYNEQFFGPGTRLTVL.